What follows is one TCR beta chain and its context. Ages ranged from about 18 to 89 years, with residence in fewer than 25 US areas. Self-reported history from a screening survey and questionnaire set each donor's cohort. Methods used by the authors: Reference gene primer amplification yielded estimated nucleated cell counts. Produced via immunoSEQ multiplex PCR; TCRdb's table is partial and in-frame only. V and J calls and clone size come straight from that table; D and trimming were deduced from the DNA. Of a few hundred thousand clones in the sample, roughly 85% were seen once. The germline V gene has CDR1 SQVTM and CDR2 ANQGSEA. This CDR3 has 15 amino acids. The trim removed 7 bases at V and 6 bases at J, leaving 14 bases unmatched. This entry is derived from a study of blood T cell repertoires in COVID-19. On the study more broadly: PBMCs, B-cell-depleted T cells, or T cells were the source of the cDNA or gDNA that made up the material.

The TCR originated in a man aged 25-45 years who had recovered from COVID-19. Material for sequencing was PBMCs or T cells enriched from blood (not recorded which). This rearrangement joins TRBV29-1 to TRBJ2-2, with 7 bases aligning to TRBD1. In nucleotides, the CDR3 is TGCAGCGCCGCCCTCGGGACAGAGGGGGCCGGGGAGCTGTTTTTT. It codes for CSAALGTEGAGELFF.